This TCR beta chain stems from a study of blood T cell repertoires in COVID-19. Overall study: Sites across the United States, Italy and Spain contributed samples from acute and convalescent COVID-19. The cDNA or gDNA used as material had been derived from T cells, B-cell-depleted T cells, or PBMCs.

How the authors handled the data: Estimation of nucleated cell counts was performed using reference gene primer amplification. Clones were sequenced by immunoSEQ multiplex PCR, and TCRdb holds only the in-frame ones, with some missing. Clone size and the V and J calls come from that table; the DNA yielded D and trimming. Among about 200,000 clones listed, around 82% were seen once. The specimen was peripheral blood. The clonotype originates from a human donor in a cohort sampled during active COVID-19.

The chain's CDR3 is CASSLVEGRGYTF. The CDR3 DNA is TGTGCCAGCAGCTTGGTTGAGGGCCGGGGCTACACCTTC. The genes are TRBV5-5 and TRBJ1-2; D is unresolved. This CDR3 is built from 13 residues. Deletions cut 0 bases from V and 8 bases from J, with 11 bases between. The germline gives CDR1 SGHKS, CDR2 YYEKEE (reference sequence).